One sample yielded the 24 T cell receptor beta chains listed below, sequenced in a study of regulatory T cells in long-lasting Graves disease. The time point: newly diagnosed GD, antithyroid drugs for less than 3 months. From RNA extracted from PBMCs, the TCR library was made. In building TCR beta libraries, iRepertoire HTBI primers were used together with Arm-PCR of CDR3 regions. From the multiplex PCR reads, TCRdb called clonotypes with MiXCR, one entry per CDR3 protein. The sample holds approximately 230,000 distinct CDR3 sequences, around 16% seen once. Sample: peripheral blood mononuclear cells (PBMCs), taken at new diagnosis, from a patient treated with antithyroid drugs. These receptors came from a female donor with Graves disease.

This clonotype was counted only a few times. This chain connects TRBV9 to TRBJ2-1, with 16 bases identical to TRBD2. CDR3 length equals 17 residues. The V gene end was trimmed by 0 bases and the J gene end by 9 bases; junction bases not matched to a gene: 6. Germline V gene sequence: CDR1 SGDLS, CDR2 YYNGEE. The CDR3 DNA follows: TGTGCCAGCAGCGTAGAGGGGACTAGCGGGAGGGCCGGTGAGCAGTTCTTC. Its protein is CASSVEGTSGRAGEQFF.

This clonotype was seen ten or more times. The chain links TRBV20-1 to TRBJ1-3; 7 bases are shared with TRBD1. CDR3 length: 13 amino acids. The germline gives CDR1 DFQATT, CDR2 SNEGSKA (reference sequence). V lost 4 bases and J lost 2; bases outside the gene matches: 2. The CDR3 protein is CSANDRAGNTIYF. DNA for the CDR3: TGCAGTGCTAACGACAGGGCTGGAAACACCATATATTTT.

This clonotype came up once. CDR3 DNA sequence: TGTGCCAGCAGCTATGGCGGGTACACTGAAGCTTTCTTT. Amino acids: CASSYGGYTEAFF. The chain employs TRBV7-2 and TRBJ1-1; D gene unclear. Germline assignment: CDR1 SGHTA and CDR2 FQGNSA. Trimming pared 4 bases from V and 3 bases from J, leaving 9 bases between. The CDR3 spans 13 residues.

This clonotype is a singleton in its sample. This likely came from a read error, as a far larger clone is one base away. The rearrangement uses TRBV2 and TRBJ2-3, with D uncertain. V shed 3 bases and J shed 6 bases, with 13 bases lying between them. The CDR3 is 14 amino acids. CDR1 is SNHLY, CDR2 FYNNEI, per germline. The CDR3: CASSDPPVSDTQYF. DNA for the CDR3: TGTGCCAGCAGTGACCCCCCGGTCTCCGATACGCAGTATTTT.

This clonotype was counted ten times or more. The gene calls are TRBV28 and TRBJ1-1; D remains unclear. The ends were cut back, 6 bases at V and 4 bases at J, with 15 bases in the middle. The CDR3 runs 14 residues. Germline V gene lookup returns CDR1 MDHEN and CDR2 SYDVKM. The CDR3 nucleotides read TGTGCCAGCAGCGCCCGGGCGATTGTCACTGAAGCTTTCTTT. Its translation is CASSARAIVTEAFF.

The chain joins TRBV24-1 to TRBJ2-1, with D tentatively TRBD2 (6 bases). Germline-derived CDR1 and CDR2 are KGHDR and SFDVKD. V lost 4 bases and J lost 7, with 19 bases in between. CDR3 length equals 16 residues. CDR3 DNA: TGTGCCACCAGTGACCACGACCTGGGGAGCGGGAATGAGCAGTTCTTC. Protein product: CATSDHDLGSGNEQFF.

Regarding this clonotype: The CDR3 ends on some other residue instead of the conserved phenylalanine or tryptophan, so this is likely a read error. The DNA is left out, because the CDR3 cannot be placed on it with certainty; the CDR3 is given as TCRdb lists it. J is TRBJ2-3 and V is TRBV6-5; TRBD2 is taken as the D call from the table, unchecked against the DNA. CDR1 and CDR2 (germline): MNHEY, SVGAGI. The CDR3 length is 13 residues, termini included. This CDR3 reads CASSYSRLAGVAN.

Comments on this clonotype: This sequence is one base from a far larger clone and is likely a read error. The rearrangement joins TRBV2 to TRBJ2-5; TRBD2 aligns across 7 bases. V gave up 3 bases and J gave up 6 bases; unmatched junction bases: 16. The CDR3 has 17 residues. Per germline, CDR1 SNHLY and CDR2 FYNNEI. The chain's CDR3 is CASSESTGGRVSQTQYF. Here the CDR3 DNA reads TGTGCCAGCAGTGAGTCGACGGGCGGGAGAGTTAGCCAGACCCAGTACTTC.

The chain employs TRBV4-3 and TRBJ2-4; TRBD2 matches at 12 bases. The CDR3 runs 21 residues. J gave up 2 bases and V 1 base, and 15 bases lay outside the gene matches. The germline V gene has CDR1 LGHNA and CDR2 YSLEER. CDR3 sequence reads: CASSQGHKQHGTSGSKNIQYF. The CDR3 DNA reads TGCGCCAGCAGCCAAGGTCACAAACAACACGGGACTAGCGGGTCCAAAAACATTCAGTACTTC.

Many counts were recorded for this clonotype. V and J are TRBV6-2 or TRBV6-3 and TRBJ2-1; D unresolved. The length of the CDR3 is 14 residues. Germline CDR1 MNHEY, CDR2 SVGEGT. Between the trimmed V and J ends, which lost 7 bases and 0 bases, there was a span of 10 bases. The CDR3 here is CASMRSLSYNEQFF. DNA of the CDR3: TGTGCCAGCATGAGGTCCCTCTCCTACAATGAGCAGTTCTTC.

This clonotype was detected ten times or more. The gene calls are TRBV6-1 and TRBJ2-2, with a weak D call TRBD2 (5 bases). CDR1 MNHNS and CDR2 SASEGT come from the germline V gene. The CDR3 is 14 amino acids. With 8 bases removed from V and 8 bases from J, the gap between germline ends came to 18 bases. CDR3 region: CASGREGIGGELFF. DNA for the CDR3: TGTGCCAGCGGCCGGGAAGGGATCGGTGGGGAGCTGTTTTTT.

The V call is TRBV27, the J call TRBJ2-7; possible D gene TRBD2, 6 bases. There are 14 residues in the CDR3. Trimming stripped 6 bases from V and 6 bases from J, with 18 bases between. CDR1 is MNHEY and CDR2 is SMNVEV in the germline V gene (reference sequence). CDR3 sequence reads: CASREGSTFGEQYF. CDR3 nucleotide sequence: TGTGCCAGCAGGGAGGGAAGTACTTTCGGCGAGCAGTACTTC.

This clonotype was observed at least ten times. This sequence joins TRBV2 and TRBJ2-1; D is ambiguous. The CDR3 contains 16 residues. V was cut by 1 base and J by 3 bases, with 13 bases left in between. Germline CDR1 reads SNHLY; CDR2 reads FYNNEI. As DNA, the CDR3 is TGTGCCAGCAGTGAAGTCCAGTTGACTGGCTACAATGAGCAGTTCTTC. This sequence encodes CASSEVQLTGYNEQFF.

V is TRBV6-4 and J is TRBJ2-3, with D possibly being TRBD1 or TRBD2 (5 bases each). The CDR3 contains 14 residues. Looked up from germline, CDR1 is MRHNA and CDR2 is SNTAGT. Deletions cut 0 bases from V and 4 bases from J, with 8 bases between. The CDR3 is CASSDSGESDTQYF. As DNA, the CDR3 is TGTGCCAGCAGTGACTCGGGGGAGTCAGATACGCAGTATTTT.

This clonotype was detected many times. This sequence joins TRBV20-1 and TRBJ1-2; D remains ambiguous. Germline CDR1 and CDR2: DFQATT and SNEGSKA (reference sequence). The CDR3 totals 15 residues. V was cut by 3 bases and J by 10 bases, with 24 bases left in between. CDR3 bases: TGCAGTGCTAGCGACACCAGGAGGGCATCAGCCCACTACACCTTC. It codes for CSASDTRRASAHYTF.

The chain couples TRBV6-2 or TRBV6-3 to TRBJ1-6, with D perhaps matching TRBD1 (5 bases). Trimming cost V 2 bases and J 8 bases, with 7 bases left between them. CDR1 MNHEY and CDR2 SVGEGT come from the germline V gene. CDR3 length: 13 residues. The CDR3 bases are TGTGCCAGCAGTTACGGGGGAGATTCACCCCTCCACTTT. Its protein product is CASSYGGDSPLHF.

This clonotype appeared many times. The rearrangement joins TRBV2 to TRBJ2-3, with TRBD2 matching 10 bases. Trimming removed 3 bases from V and 5 bases from J; junction bases left unmatched: 8. The CDR3 is 16 residues long. Germline lookup yields CDR1 SNHLY and CDR2 FYNNEI. This CDR3 reads CASSDGLAGDVDTQYF. CDR3 nucleotides: TGTGCCAGCAGTGATGGGCTAGCGGGAGATGTAGATACGCAGTATTTT. Combining the CDR3 with reference TRBV2 and TRBJ2-3 gives the whole variable domain EPEVTQTPSHQVTQMGQEVILRCVPISNHLYFYWYRQILGQKVEFLVSFYNNEISEKSEIFDDQFSVERPDGSNFTLKIRSTKLEDSAMYFCASSDGLAGDVDTQYFGPGTRLTVL.

This clonotype has a handful of counts. J is TRBJ2-3 and V is TRBV20-1, with 9 nucleotides matching TRBD2. The germline gives CDR1 DFQATT, CDR2 SNEGSKA (reference sequence). This CDR3 is 14 amino acids long. V dropped 0 bases and J dropped 4; count of bases not matched to a gene: 2. CDR3 protein: CSARDGLAPDTQYF. For the CDR3, the DNA is TGCAGTGCTAGAGATGGACTAGCGCCAGATACGCAGTATTTT.

This clonotype was seen only a few times. The V call is TRBV25-1, the J call TRBJ1-1; D possibly corresponds to TRBD1 (6 bases). CDR1 is MGHDK and CDR2 is SYGVNS in the germline V gene. This CDR3 has 15 residues. V was trimmed by 6 bases and J by 11 bases, leaving 25 bases between them. The CDR3 here is CASRLVGRAPQGAFF. The CDR3 DNA reads as TGTGCCAGCAGGCTCGTTGGCAGGGCACCTCAGGGGGCTTTCTTT.

This clonotype occurred many times. J is TRBJ2-7 and V is TRBV18; 12 bases align to TRBD1. The V segment lost 5 bases and the J segment 5 bases; nucleotides outside the gene matches: 4. CDR1 is KGHSH and CDR2 is LQKENI in the germline V gene. The CDR3 covers 14 residues. The CDR3 loop is CASSSGTGGHEQYF. DNA of the CDR3: TGTGCCAGCTCATCCGGGACAGGGGGCCACGAGCAGTACTTC.

A note on this clonotype: Being one base from a much bigger clone, this may be a read error. Here the CDR3 reads CAWILRRSSCNEQFF. In DNA, the CDR3 is TGTGCCTGGATCTTACGGCGGAGCTCCTGCAATGAGCAGTTCTTC. This chain joins TRBV30 and TRBJ2-1, with D unresolved. Germline CDR1 reads GTSNPN; CDR2 reads SVGIG (reference sequence). The CDR3 extends over 15 amino acids. Full variable domain (remainder filled in from reference TRBV30 and TRBJ2-1): SQTIHQWPATLVQPVGSPLSLECTVEGTSNPNLYWYRQAAGRGLQLLFYSVGIGQISSEVPQNLSASRPQDRQFILSSKKLLLSDSGFYLCAWILRRSSCNEQFFGPGTRLTVL.

This clonotype occurred many times. The chain has TRBV20-1 and TRBJ2-7; the match to TRBD2 covers 13 bases. CDR3 length equals 16 residues. Germline loops: CDR1 DFQATT, CDR2 SNEGSKA (reference sequence). With V trimmed by 7 bases and J by 6 bases, 15 bases remained unmatched. DNA of the CDR3: TGCAGTGAATTCGGACTAGCGGGAGACCGGGGTTGCGAGCAGTACTTC. Amino acid sequence: CSEFGLAGDRGCEQYF.

This clonotype was found many times. The chain is built from TRBV11-3 and TRBJ2-5; D unresolved. The CDR3 runs to 12 residues. CDR1 and CDR2 (germline): SGHNT, YENEEA. V gave up 2 bases and J gave up 5 bases, with 6 bases separating them. CDR3 coding DNA: TGTGCCAGCAGCTTAATGGGGGAGACCCAGTACTTC. Translating gives CASSLMGETQYF.

The chain is built from TRBV2 and TRBJ2-3, with D tentatively TRBD1 (5 bases). The DNA end is a closer match to TRBJ2-5, so the J assignment may be wrong. CDR1 SNHLY and CDR2 FYNNEI come from the germline V gene. CDR3 size: 14 residues. As DNA, the CDR3 is TGTGCCAGCAGTGAAGAGGCAGGGTCGGAGACCCAGTACTTC. Translating it yields CASSEEAGSETQYF.